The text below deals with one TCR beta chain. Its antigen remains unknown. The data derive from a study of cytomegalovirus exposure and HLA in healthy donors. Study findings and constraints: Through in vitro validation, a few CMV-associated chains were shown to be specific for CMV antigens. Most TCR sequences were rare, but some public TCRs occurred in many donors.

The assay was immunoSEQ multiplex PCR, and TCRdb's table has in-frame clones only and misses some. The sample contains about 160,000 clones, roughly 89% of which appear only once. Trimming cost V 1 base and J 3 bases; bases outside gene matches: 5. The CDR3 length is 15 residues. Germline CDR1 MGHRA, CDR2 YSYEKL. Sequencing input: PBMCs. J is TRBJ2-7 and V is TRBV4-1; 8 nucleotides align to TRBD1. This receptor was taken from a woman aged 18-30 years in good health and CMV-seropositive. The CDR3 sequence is CASSQAGDRNYEQYF. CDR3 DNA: TGCGCCAGCAGCCAAGCTGGGGACAGGAACTACGAGCAGTACTTC.